This T cell receptor beta chain was captured in a study of a mutant IDH1 vaccine in newly diagnosed glioma. On the study more broadly: Vaccinations were initiated 4-6 weeks following radiotherapy alone, or were given together with temozolomide cycles. Treated patients, averaging roughly 44 years, were roughly 60% male and around 40% female. Therapy received beforehand was radiotherapy, temozolomide, or both, with most patients given both.

Trimming removed 6 bases from V and 0 bases from J, with 8 bases in between. Looked up from germline, CDR1 is SNHLY and CDR2 is FYNNEI. CDR3 length equals 13 residues. The repertoire was sequenced with immunoSEQ multiplex PCR; TCRdb's copy has only in-frame clones and lacks some. The sample lists 34,000 or so clones; 78% were seen once. Worth noting for this clone: Its antigen is unidentified.

The time point here: week 35, safety follow-up. A 20-mer mutant IDH1 peptide at 300 ug was injected subcutaneously with topical imiquimod. Sequencing was performed on PBMCs, taken from a glioma patient whose treatment included an IDH1 peptide vaccine. This sequence was found in a woman between 40 and 50 years old with glioma. The chain employs TRBV2 and TRBJ1-1; D is undetermined. The CDR3 here is CASRNQMNTEAFF. The CDR3 DNA is TGTGCCAGCAGAAACCAGATGAACACTGAAGCTTTCTTT.